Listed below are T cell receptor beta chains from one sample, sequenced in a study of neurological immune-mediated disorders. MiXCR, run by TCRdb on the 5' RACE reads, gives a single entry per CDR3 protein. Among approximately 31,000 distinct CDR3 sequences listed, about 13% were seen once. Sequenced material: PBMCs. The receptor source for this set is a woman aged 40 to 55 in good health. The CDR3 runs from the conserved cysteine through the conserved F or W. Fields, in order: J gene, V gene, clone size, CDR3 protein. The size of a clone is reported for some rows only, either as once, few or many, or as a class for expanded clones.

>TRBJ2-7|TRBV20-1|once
CSARLPGQNYEKYF
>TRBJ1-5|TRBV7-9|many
CASSTGQSQPQHF
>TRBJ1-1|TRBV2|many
CASTKGENTEAFF
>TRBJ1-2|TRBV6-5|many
CASSYSMIIPTTGYTF
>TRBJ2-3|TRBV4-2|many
CASSQSTSGGGTDTQYF
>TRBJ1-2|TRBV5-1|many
CASSPDRNYGYTF
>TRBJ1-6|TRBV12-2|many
CASRFRGQNSPLHF
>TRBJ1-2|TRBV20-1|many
CSARDMTGGGGYTF
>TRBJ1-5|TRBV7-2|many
CASSRWGRSSQPQHF
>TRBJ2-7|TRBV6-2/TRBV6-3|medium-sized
CASSYDRPSSYEQYF
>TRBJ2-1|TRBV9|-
CASSYSDEQFF
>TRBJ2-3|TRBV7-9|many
CASSHPDRGYADTQYF
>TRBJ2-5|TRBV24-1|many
CATSDTPGPGKTQYF
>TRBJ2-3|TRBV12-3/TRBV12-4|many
CASRSVGADTQYF
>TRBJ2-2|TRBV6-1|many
CASSPAGGIGGELFF
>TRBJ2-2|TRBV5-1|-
CTSSLNPSILIGELFF
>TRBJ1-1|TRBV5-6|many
CASSLETLVAEAFF
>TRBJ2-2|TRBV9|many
CASSVRTLNTGELFF
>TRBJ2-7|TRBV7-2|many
CASSLAGGVSSYEQYF
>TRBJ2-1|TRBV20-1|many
CSWREGRNEQFF
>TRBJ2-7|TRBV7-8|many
CASSLKTGEISYEQYF
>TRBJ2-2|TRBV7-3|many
CASSLAPGVNTGELFF
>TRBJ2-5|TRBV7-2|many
CASSEGLAETQYF
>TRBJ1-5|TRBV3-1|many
CASSATRGQPQHF
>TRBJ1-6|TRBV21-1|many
CASSKAKGVTYNSPLHF
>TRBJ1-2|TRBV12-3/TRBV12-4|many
CASSPTRQEPGGYTF
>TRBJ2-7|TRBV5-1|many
CASSLAQGVYYEQYF
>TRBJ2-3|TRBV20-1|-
CSARDQFSTDTQYF
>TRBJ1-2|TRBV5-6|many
CASSPTGIDGYTF
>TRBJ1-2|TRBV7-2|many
CASSVGRGGLYGYTF